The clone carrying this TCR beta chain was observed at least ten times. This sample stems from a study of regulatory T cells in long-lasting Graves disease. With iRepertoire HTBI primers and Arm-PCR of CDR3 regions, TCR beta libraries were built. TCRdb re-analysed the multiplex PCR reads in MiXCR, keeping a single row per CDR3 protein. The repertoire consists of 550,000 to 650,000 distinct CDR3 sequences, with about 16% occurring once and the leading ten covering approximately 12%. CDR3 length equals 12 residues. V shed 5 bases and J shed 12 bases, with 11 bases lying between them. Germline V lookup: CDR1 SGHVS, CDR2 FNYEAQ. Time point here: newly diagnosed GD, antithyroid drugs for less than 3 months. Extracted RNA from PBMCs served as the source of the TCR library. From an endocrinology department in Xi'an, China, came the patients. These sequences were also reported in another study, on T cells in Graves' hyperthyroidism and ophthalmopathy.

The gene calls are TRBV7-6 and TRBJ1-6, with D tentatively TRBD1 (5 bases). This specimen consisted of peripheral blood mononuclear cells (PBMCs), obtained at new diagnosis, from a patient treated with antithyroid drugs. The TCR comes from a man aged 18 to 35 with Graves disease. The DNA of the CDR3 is TGTGCCAGCAGCCCCCGGGACGGACCCCTCCACTTT. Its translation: CASSPRDGPLHF. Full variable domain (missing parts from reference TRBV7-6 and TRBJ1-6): GAGVSQSPRYKVTKRGQDVALRCDPISGHVSLYWYRQALGQGPEFLTYFNYEAQQDKSGLPNDRFSAERPEGSISTLTIQRTEQRDSAMYRCASSPRDGPLHFGNGTRLTVT.